The rows below give T cell receptor beta chains drawn from one sample of a study of blood T cell repertoires in COVID-19. TCRdb's table, derived via immunoSEQ multiplex PCR, lists solely in-frame clones and lacks some. Altogether tens of thousands of clones are present, 83% being singletons, with the ten largest covering around 41%. Sequenced material: peripheral blood. These receptors all stem from a woman aged 80 or over with active or convalescent COVID-19. Each CDR3 is given with its conserved first and last residue. The order of the fields is CDR3 DNA, CDR3 protein, V gene, clone size, J gene, D gene. A D gene is named only where the DNA matches it firmly. The size entry is marked missing in some rows and otherwise reads once, few, many or a size class.

cdr3_nt: TGTGCCAGTAGTATTTCACAATCCTATGGCTACACCTTC
cdr3_aa: CASSISQSYGYTF
v_call: TRBV19
clone_size: NA
j_call: TRBJ1-2
d_call: NA

cdr3_nt: TGTGCCAGCAGCTTAATGTCTGTGCTAGCATATGAGCAGTTCTTC
cdr3_aa: CASSLMSVLAYEQFF
v_call: TRBV11-2
clone_size: NA
j_call: TRBJ2-1
d_call: NA

cdr3_nt: TGTGCCATCAGTGAGGGACAGAGCCTTAACTATGGCTACACCTTC
cdr3_aa: CAISEGQSLNYGYTF
v_call: TRBV10-3
clone_size: NA
j_call: TRBJ1-2
d_call: NA

cdr3_nt: TGTGCCAGCAGCAGAGGGGCAAAACAGGGTATAGCGAGAGCAGACATGAACACTGAAGCTTTCTTT
cdr3_aa: CASSRGAKQGIARADMNTEAFF
v_call: TRBV21-1
clone_size: NA
j_call: TRBJ1-1
d_call: NA

cdr3_nt: TGTGCCAGCAGTTTCTCCCAGACCGGGACAATTTACTACAATGAGCAGTTCTTC
cdr3_aa: CASSFSQTGTIYYNEQFF
v_call: TRBV28
clone_size: NA
j_call: TRBJ2-1
d_call: NA

cdr3_nt: TGTGCCAGCAGCCAGACAGGGTTCCTCTCCTACGAGCAGTACTTC
cdr3_aa: CASSQTGFLSYEQYF
v_call: TRBV5-5
clone_size: NA
j_call: TRBJ2-7
d_call: TRBD1

cdr3_nt: TGTGCCAGCAGTTTTAGCCAGGGTTGGTATGGCTACACCTTC
cdr3_aa: CASSFSQGWYGYTF
v_call: TRBV28
clone_size: NA
j_call: TRBJ1-2
d_call: NA

cdr3_nt: TGTGCCAGCAGTTCAAGACAGGGGGCCCTATACGGCTACACCTTC
cdr3_aa: CASSSRQGALYGYTF
v_call: TRBV28
clone_size: NA
j_call: TRBJ1-2
d_call: TRBD1

cdr3_nt: TGTGCCAGCAGCTTAGATCCCGTAAGCGGGAGTTATGAGCAGTTCTTC
cdr3_aa: CASSLDPVSGSYEQFF
v_call: TRBV11-2
clone_size: NA
j_call: TRBJ2-1
d_call: TRBD2

cdr3_nt: TGTGCCAGTAGTATTTTAGCGGGCATGAACACTGAAGCTTTCTTT
cdr3_aa: CASSILAGMNTEAFF
v_call: TRBV19
clone_size: NA
j_call: TRBJ1-1
d_call: NA

cdr3_nt: TGTGCCAGCAGGGACTTATACGAGCAGTACTTC
cdr3_aa: CASRDLYEQYF
v_call: TRBV27
clone_size: NA
j_call: TRBJ2-7
d_call: NA

cdr3_nt: TGTGCCAGCAGCGCGGGACTAGCGGGAGTAGGGCCCTACAATGAGCAGTTCTTC
cdr3_aa: CASSAGLAGVGPYNEQFF
v_call: TRBV7-9
clone_size: NA
j_call: TRBJ2-1
d_call: TRBD2

cdr3_nt: TGTGCCAGCAGCTTAATTTCTGGGACAGACGGGGAGCTGTTTTTT
cdr3_aa: CASSLISGTDGELFF
v_call: TRBV11-3
clone_size: NA
j_call: TRBJ2-2
d_call: TRBD1

cdr3_nt: TGCAGCGTTATTTGGAGAGCGTCCGGGGAGCTGTTTTTT
cdr3_aa: CSVIWRASGELFF
v_call: TRBV29-1
clone_size: few
j_call: TRBJ2-2
d_call: NA

cdr3_nt: TGTGCCAGCAGTTCCAACAGGGTTAACTATGGCTACACCTTC
cdr3_aa: CASSSNRVNYGYTF
v_call: TRBV7-2
clone_size: NA
j_call: TRBJ1-2
d_call: NA